This entry lists 11 T cell receptor beta chains sequenced from one sample in a study of shared clonotypes between healthy human individuals. Sequencing used immunoSEQ multiplex PCR; TCRdb keeps in-frame clones, though not all of them. The sample yields about 2.3 million clones, over 90% seen once. The sequencing sample was made of naive CD4+ T cells from PBMCs. As to subset: CD45RA+ positively selected. All receptors come from a man aged 18-30 years in good health. Some clones in this sample may be carry-over from other donors' samples.

The chain joins TRBV6-5 to TRBJ2-5, with unresolved D. V lost 7 bases and J lost 4, with 13 bases in between. The germline V gene encodes CDR1 MNHEY and CDR2 SVGAGI. This CDR3 is 13 amino acids long. CDR3 coding DNA: TGTGCCAGCAAGCAAAGCATTATAGAGACCCAGTACTTC. This gives the protein CASKQSIIETQYF.

CDR3 nucleotide sequence: TGTGCCAGCAGTCCAGGGGGACTGGCCGGAAACACCATATATTTT. Amino acid sequence: CASSPGGLAGNTIYF. This rearrangement joins TRBV28 to TRBJ1-3; 7 positions agree with TRBD1. CDR3 size: 15 residues. V trimming: 5 bases; J trimming: 4 bases; junction bases outside the gene matches: 8. The germline V gene encodes CDR1 MDHEN and CDR2 SYDVKM.

For this clone: The identical CDR3 is also encoded by other nucleotide sequences in the sample. The chain links TRBV28 to TRBJ2-1; 11 bases line up with TRBD2. The CDR3 extends over 14 amino acids. V gave up 6 bases and J gave up 4 bases; unmatched junction bases: 2. In germline, CDR1 is MDHEN, CDR2 SYDVKM. As DNA, the CDR3 is TGTGCCAGCAGACTAGCGGGAGAATACAATGAGCAGTTCTTC. This translates into CASRLAGEYNEQFF.

As DNA, the CDR3 is TGCGCCAGCAGCTTGGGGCAGGGGGCTGGTGAAAAACTGTTTTTT. It codes for CASSLGQGAGEKLFF. The gene calls are TRBV5-1 and TRBJ1-4; 8 bases agree with TRBD1. Germline loops: CDR1 SGHRS, CDR2 YFSETQ. The CDR3 totals 15 residues. The V segment lost 0 bases and the J segment 7 bases; nucleotides outside the gene matches: 5. Complete variable domain (other parts from reference TRBV5-1 and TRBJ1-4): KAGVTQTPRYLIKTRGQQVTLSCSPISGHRSVSWYQQTPGQGLQFLFEYFSETQRNKGNFPGRFSGRQFSNSRSEMNVSTLELGDSALYLCASSLGQGAGEKLFFGSGTQLSVL.

In DNA form, the CDR3 reads TGTGCCAGCAGCCCTTGGACAGGGAGCACAGATACGCAGTATTTT. As protein: CASSPWTGSTDTQYF. The chain has TRBV7-3 and TRBJ2-3, with 8 bases identical to TRBD1. The CDR3 consists of 15 residues. V shed 5 bases and J 0 bases; nucleotides not matched to a gene: 4. Looked up from germline, CDR1 is SGHTA and CDR2 is FQGTGA.

J is TRBJ2-7 and V is TRBV7-2; weak D call: TRBD2 (7 bases). The V gene's germline CDR1 is SGHTA and CDR2 FQGNSA. There are 14 residues in the CDR3. Trimming took off 6 bases at V and 2 bases at J, with 14 bases between the two ends. CDR3 DNA sequence: TGTGCCAGCAGGGGGGGGGCCAAGGCCTACGAGCAGTACTTC. It encodes CASRGGAKAYEQYF.

V is TRBV7-2 and J is TRBJ2-5, with D maybe TRBD2 (6 bases). Trimming pared 8 bases from V and 4 bases from J, leaving 14 bases between. Germline lookup yields CDR1 SGHTA and CDR2 FQGNSA. This CDR3 has 13 residues. The CDR3 spells CASLRRRGETQYF. In DNA form, the CDR3 reads TGTGCCAGCTTAAGGCGGAGGGGAGAGACCCAGTACTTC. The variable domain in full, completed from reference TRBV7-2 and TRBJ2-5, reads GAGVSQSPSNKVTEKGKDVELRCDPISGHTALYWYRQSLGQGLEFLIYFQGNSAPDKSGLPSDRFSAERTGGSVSTLTIQRTQQEDSAVYLCASLRRRGETQYFGPGTRLLVL.

The rearrangement uses TRBV5-5 and TRBJ2-3; tentatively, D is TRBD1 (5 bases). Trimming cost V 0 bases and J 4 bases, with 12 bases left between them. Germline V CDR1 and CDR2: SGHKS, YYEKEE (reference sequence). This CDR3 has 15 residues. The CDR3 DNA reads as TGTGCCAGCAGCTTGGCCCCAGGGTTCCCAGATACGCAGTATTTT. Translated: CASSLAPGFPDTQYF.

The chain is built from TRBV11-3 and TRBJ2-2; 10 nucleotides line up with TRBD2. This CDR3 comprises 19 residues. Per the germline V gene, CDR1 is SGHNT and CDR2 is YENEEA. Trimming cost V 4 bases and J 6 bases; bases outside gene matches: 17. CDR3 residues: CASSSGLPSGRAPSGELFF. Written as DNA, the CDR3 is TGTGCCAGCAGCTCAGGCCTCCCGAGCGGGAGGGCCCCCTCCGGGGAGCTGTTTTTT.

This chain connects TRBV10-3 to TRBJ2-7; D not resolved. V shed 2 bases and J shed 0 bases, with 11 bases lying between them. This CDR3 has 15 residues. Germline lookup yields CDR1 ENHRY and CDR2 SYGVKD. The CDR3, as DNA: TGTGCCATCAGTGAGGACTTTTCAAGCTCCTACGAGCAGTACTTC. Its protein product is CAISEDFSSSYEQYF.

The gene calls are TRBV11-2 and TRBJ2-5; 10 nucleotides line up with TRBD2. This CDR3 has 15 amino acids. J was trimmed by 3 bases and V by 5 bases; bases with no gene match: 6. The germline CDR1 and CDR2 sequences are SGHAT and FQNNGV. The CDR3 reads CASSNLAGVEETQYF. The CDR3 DNA reads as TGTGCCAGCAGCAACCTAGCGGGAGTGGAAGAGACCCAGTACTTC.